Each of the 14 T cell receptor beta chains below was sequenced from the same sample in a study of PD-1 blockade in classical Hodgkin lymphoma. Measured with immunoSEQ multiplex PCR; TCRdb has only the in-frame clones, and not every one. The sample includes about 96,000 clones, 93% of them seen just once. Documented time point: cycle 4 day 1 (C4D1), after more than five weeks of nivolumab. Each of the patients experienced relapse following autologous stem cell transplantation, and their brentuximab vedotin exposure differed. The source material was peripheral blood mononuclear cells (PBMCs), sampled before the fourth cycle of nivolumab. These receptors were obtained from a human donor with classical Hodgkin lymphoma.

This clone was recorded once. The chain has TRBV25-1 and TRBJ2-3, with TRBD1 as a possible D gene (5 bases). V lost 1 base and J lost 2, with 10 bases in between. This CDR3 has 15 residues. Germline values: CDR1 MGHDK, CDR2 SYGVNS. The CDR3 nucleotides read TGTGCCAGCAGTGAATCTGGCAGGGCCACAGATACGCAGTATTTT. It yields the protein CASSESGRATDTQYF. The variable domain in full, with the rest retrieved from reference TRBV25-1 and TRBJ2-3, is EADIYQTPRYLVIGTGKKITLECSQTMGHDKMYWYQQDPGMELHLIHYSYGVNSTEKGDLSSESTVSRIRTEHFPLTLESARPSHTSQYLCASSESGRATDTQYFGPGTRLTVL.

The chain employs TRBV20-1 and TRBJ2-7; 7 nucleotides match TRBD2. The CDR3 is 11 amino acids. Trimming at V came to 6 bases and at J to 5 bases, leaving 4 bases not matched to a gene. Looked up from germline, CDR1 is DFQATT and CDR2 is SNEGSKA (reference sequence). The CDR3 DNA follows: TGCAGTGCCGGACTAGGGGACGAGCAGTACTTC. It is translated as CSAGLGDEQYF.

This chain's CDR3 is CASSEGGWERAYEQYF. The CDR3 bases are TGTGCCAGCAGCGAAGGGGGGTGGGAGAGGGCTTACGAGCAGTACTTC. The chain has TRBV7-8 and TRBJ2-7, with D perhaps TRBD1 or TRBD2 (6 bases each). The CDR3 covers 16 residues. Germline V CDR1 and CDR2: SGHVS, FQNEAQ. Between the trimmed V and J ends, which lost 5 bases and 4 bases, there was a span of 21 bases.

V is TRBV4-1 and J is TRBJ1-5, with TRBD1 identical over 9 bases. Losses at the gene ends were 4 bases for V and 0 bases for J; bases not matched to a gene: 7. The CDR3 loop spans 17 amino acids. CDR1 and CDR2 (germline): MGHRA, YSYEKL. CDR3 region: CASSPGTGLNSNQPQHF. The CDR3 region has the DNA TGCGCCAGCAGCCCCGGGACAGGGCTCAATAGCAATCAGCCCCAGCATTTT.

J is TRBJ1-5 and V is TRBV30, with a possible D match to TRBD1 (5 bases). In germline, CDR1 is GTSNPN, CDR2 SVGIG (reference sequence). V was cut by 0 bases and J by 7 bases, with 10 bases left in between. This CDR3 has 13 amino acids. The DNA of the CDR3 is TGTGCCTGGAGTGTATCCTGGGGGCAGCCCCAGCATTTT. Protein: CAWSVSWGQPQHF.

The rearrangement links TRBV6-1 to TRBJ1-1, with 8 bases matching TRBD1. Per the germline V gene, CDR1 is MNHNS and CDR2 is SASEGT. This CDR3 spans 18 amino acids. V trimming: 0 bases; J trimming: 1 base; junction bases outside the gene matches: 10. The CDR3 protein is CASSEARTTDRGNTEAFF. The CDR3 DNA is TGTGCCAGCAGTGAAGCTCGAACAACAGACAGGGGGAACACTGAAGCTTTCTTT.

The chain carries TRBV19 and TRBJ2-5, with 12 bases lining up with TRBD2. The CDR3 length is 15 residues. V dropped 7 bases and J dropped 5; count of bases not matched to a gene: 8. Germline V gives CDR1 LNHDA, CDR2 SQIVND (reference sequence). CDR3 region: CASTPTSGSLETQYF. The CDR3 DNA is TGTGCCAGTACCCCGACTAGCGGGAGCCTCGAGACCCAGTACTTC.

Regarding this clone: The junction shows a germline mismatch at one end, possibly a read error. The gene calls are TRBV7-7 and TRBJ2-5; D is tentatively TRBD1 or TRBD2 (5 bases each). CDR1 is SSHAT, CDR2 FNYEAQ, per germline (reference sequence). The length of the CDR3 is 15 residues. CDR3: CASSLALGTQETQYF. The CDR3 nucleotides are TGTGCTAGCAGCTTAGCGCTGGGGACGCAAGAGACCCAGTACTTC.

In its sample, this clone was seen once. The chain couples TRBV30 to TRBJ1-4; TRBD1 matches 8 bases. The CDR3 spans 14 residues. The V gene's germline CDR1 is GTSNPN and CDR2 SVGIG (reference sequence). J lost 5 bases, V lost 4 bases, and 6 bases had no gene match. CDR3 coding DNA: TGTGCCTGGACCCCGGGACAGGCAAATGAAAAACTGTTTTTT. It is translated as CAWTPGQANEKLFF. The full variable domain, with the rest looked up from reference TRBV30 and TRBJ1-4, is SQTIHQWPATLVQPVGSPLSLECTVEGTSNPNLYWYRQAAGRGLQLLFYSVGIGQISSEVPQNLSASRPQDRQFILSSKKLLLSDSGFYLCAWTPGQANEKLFFGSGTQLSVL.

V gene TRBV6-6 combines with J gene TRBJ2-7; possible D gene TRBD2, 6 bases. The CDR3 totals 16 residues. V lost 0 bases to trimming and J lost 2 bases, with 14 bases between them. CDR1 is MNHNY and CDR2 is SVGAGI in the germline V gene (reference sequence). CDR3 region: CASSYSISGGTYEQYF. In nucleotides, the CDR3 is TGTGCCAGCAGTTACTCGATTAGCGGAGGTACCTACGAGCAGTACTTC.

The CDR3, as DNA: TGCGCCAGCAGCTTGGACAGCGCGAGCTCCTACAATGAGCAGTTCTTC. Amino acids: CASSLDSASSYNEQFF. The rearrangement links TRBV5-1 to TRBJ2-1; D is uncertain. This CDR3 comprises 16 residues. Germline CDR1 and CDR2: SGHRS and YFSETQ. V was trimmed by 0 bases and J by 0 bases, leaving 10 bases between them.

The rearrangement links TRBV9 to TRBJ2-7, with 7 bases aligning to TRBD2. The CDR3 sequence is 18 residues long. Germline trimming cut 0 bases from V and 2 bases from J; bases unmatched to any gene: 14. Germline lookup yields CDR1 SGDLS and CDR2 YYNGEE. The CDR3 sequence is CASSVAGGVGDIPYEQYF. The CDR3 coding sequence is TGTGCCAGCAGCGTAGCTGGGGGGGTGGGAGATATCCCCTACGAGCAGTACTTC.

The CDR3, as DNA: TGTGCCAGCAGTTTACTAGCGCCTAGCACAGATACGCAGTATTTT. Its translation is CASSLLAPSTDTQYF. V usage is TRBV27 and J usage is TRBJ2-3; a weak D match, TRBD2 (6 bases). Germline CDR1 is MNHEY and CDR2 is SMNVEV (reference sequence). CDR3 length: 15 amino acids. Trimming pared 2 bases from V and 0 bases from J, leaving 9 bases between.

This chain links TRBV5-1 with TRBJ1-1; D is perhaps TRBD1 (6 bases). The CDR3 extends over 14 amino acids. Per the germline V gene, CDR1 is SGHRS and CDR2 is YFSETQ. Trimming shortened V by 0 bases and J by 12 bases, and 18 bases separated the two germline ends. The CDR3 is CASSLARGQPESFF. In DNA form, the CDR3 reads TGCGCCAGCAGCTTGGCCAGGGGCCAACCTGAGTCTTTCTTT.